This TCR beta chain was sequenced during a study of follicular helper T cells after annual influenza vaccination. Profiling relied on immunoSEQ multiplex PCR, and the TCRdb table lists in-frame clones only, not all of them. In the table there are 9,000 to 10,000 clones, roughly four fifths of which are singletons. Germline V lookup: CDR1 SGHVS, CDR2 FQNEAQ. Trimming left V 3 bases short and J 1 base short, with 12 bases between. The CDR3 sequence is 16 residues long. Time point meaning: 2013-2014 season, 7 days after vaccination. This clone was picked up a small number of times. This sequence originates from an adult who received the influenza vaccine. Sequenced material: CXCR5- memory CD4+ T cells sorted from blood, taken 7 days after influenza vaccination. The chain recombines TRBV7-8 with TRBJ1-4, with D hard to call. The CDR3 DNA sequence: TGTGCCAGCAGCTTTCCTCGTTCGGGAACTAATGAAAAACTGTTTTTT. This gives the protein CASSFPRSGTNEKLFF.